A selection of T cell receptor beta chains follows, all from one sample in a study of T-cell reconstitution after alpha-beta-depleted transplantation in children. TCRdb fed the PCR reads into MiXCR, producing one record per CDR3 protein. The sample carries over 85,000 distinct CDR3 sequences, 7.5% to 9.5% recorded once. Sequenced here: PBMCs, sampled before TCRalphabeta/CD19-depleted stem cell transplant. The receptors stem from a boy aged 2 to 10 with acute lymphoblastic leukemia, due to receive a stem cell transplant. Each CDR3 is given with its conserved first and last residue. Each record gives: J gene, clone size, D gene, V gene, CDR3 DNA, CDR3 protein. D genes are given only for firm matches. The size entry is marked missing in some rows and otherwise reads once, few, many or a size class.

TRBJ2-1 | many | - | TRBV5-1 | TGCGCCAGCAGCTTGGCCAGTTCGCTCTACAATGAGCAGTTCTTC | CASSLASSLYNEQFF
TRBJ2-1 | many | - | TRBV28 | TGTGCCAGCAGTTTGGGGGCGACTCTCAATGAGCAGTTCTTC | CASSLGATLNEQFF
TRBJ2-5 | many | - | TRBV12-3/TRBV12-4 | TGTGCCAGCAGATTTGCTGGGACCCAGTACTTC | CASRFAGTQYF
TRBJ2-7 | few | TRBD1 | TRBV7-9 | TGTGCCAGCAGCCCACCCCCTTGGACAGGGAAGTACGAGCAGTACTTC | CASSPPPWTGKYEQYF
TRBJ2-2 | many | - | TRBV5-6 | TGTGCCAGCAGCTATCTGGGATTCCAACGGGGGAGCGGGGAGCTGTTTTTT | CASSYLGFQRGSGELFF
TRBJ2-1 | - | - | TRBV4-1 | TGCGCCATCTCGCAGGACTACAATGAGCAGTTCTTC | CAISQDYNEQFF
TRBJ1-2 | - | TRBD1 | TRBV2 | TGTGCCAGCAGGGCCGGGACAGGCTATGGCTACACCTTC | CASRAGTGYGYTF
TRBJ2-3 | many | - | TRBV7-8 | TGTGCCAGCAGCCCCCGCTTCCAGGCCTCAGATACGCAGTATTTT | CASSPRFQASDTQYF
TRBJ2-3 | many | - | TRBV12-3/TRBV12-4 | TGTGCCAGCCAAGTAGCGGATACGCAGTATTTT | CASQVADTQYF
TRBJ1-5 | many | - | TRBV6-2/TRBV6-3 | TGTGCCAGCAGTTATGTCTCGAGCAATCAGCCCCAGCATTTT | CASSYVSSNQPQHF
TRBJ2-7 | - | TRBD2 | TRBV4-2 | TGTGCCAGCAGCCAAGGACTAGCGGGGGCCCACGAGCAGTACTTC | CASSQGLAGAHEQYF
TRBJ2-1 | many | - | TRBV24-1 | TGTGCCACCCCCGGAGGAAAAGGGTCAAGGGGCAATGAGCAGTTCTTC | CATPGGKGSRGNEQFF
TRBJ2-7 | many | TRBD1 | TRBV28 | TGTGCCAGCAGTTTGTCCCGGGACAGACTCTACGAGCAGTACTTC | CASSLSRDRLYEQYF
TRBJ2-3 | many | - | TRBV5-1 | TGCGCCAGCAGCTTGGCCGACAGGACCACAGATACGCAGTATTTT | CASSLADRTTDTQYF
TRBJ1-2 | - | TRBD1 | TRBV10-3 | TGTGCCATCAGTGAAAATCCGGGACAGCTCTATGGCTACACCTTC | CAISENPGQLYGYTF
TRBJ1-2 | many | - | TRBV5-1 | TGCGCCAGCAGCTTGCTGGGTTATCATAACTATGGCTACACCTTC | CASSLLGYHNYGYTF
TRBJ2-5 | many | - | TRBV5-1 | TGCGCCAGCAGCTTGGTGCTAGGCGAGAAAGGGACCCAGTACTTC | CASSLVLGEKGTQYF
TRBJ1-1 | many | - | TRBV28 | TGTGCCAGCAGGCGAACACTAGAGGGGAACACTGAAGCTTTCTTT | CASRRTLEGNTEAFF
TRBJ1-5 | few | - | TRBV2 | TGTGCCAGCACCGAGGGGGGTCGCAATCAGCCCCAGCATTTT | CASTEGGRNQPQHF
TRBJ2-2 | - | TRBD2 | TRBV7-2 | TGTGCCAGCAGCTTACGTAGCGGGGGGGAGAACACCGGGGAGCTGTTTTTT | CASSLRSGGENTGELFF
TRBJ2-7 | many | - | TRBV6-5 | TGTGCCAGCAGTCCCTCGGGGAGCGACGAGCAGTACTTC | CASSPSGSDEQYF
TRBJ2-1 | medium-sized | - | TRBV5-6 | TGTGCCAGCAGCTTGTTATCCAGGGGCTATCACAATGAGCAGTTCTTC | CASSLLSRGYHNEQFF
TRBJ2-5 | - | TRBD2 | TRBV6-1 | TGTGCCAGCGGGGGACTAGCCGGAGAGACCCAGTACTTC | CASGGLAGETQYF
TRBJ2-3 | few | TRBD2 | TRBV20-1 | TGCAGTGCTAGATGGGCGGGGGGGAGCACAGATACGCAGTATTTT | CSARWAGGSTDTQYF
TRBJ2-3 | many | - | TRBV20-1 | TGCAGTGCTAGAGATTTTCGGTCAGGGGAGCCAGATACGCAGTATTTT | CSARDFRSGEPDTQYF
TRBJ1-2 | few | TRBD1 | TRBV7-9 | TGTGCCAGCAGCCCCGGACAGGGGGCCCGAGGCTACACCTTC | CASSPGQGARGYTF
TRBJ2-3 | few | TRBD2 | TRBV20-1 | TGCAGTGCTAGAGCCGGGGGGTCGATAGATACGCAGTATTTT | CSARAGGSIDTQYF
TRBJ2-2 | many | TRBD2 | TRBV20-1 | TGCAGTGCGGGGCGGGGGGGAGGGAACACCGGGGAGCTGTTTTTT | CSAGRGGGNTGELFF
TRBJ2-3 | few | TRBD1 | TRBV20-1 | TGCAGTGCCCTTATCGGGACAGAAGCAGATACGCAGTATTTT | CSALIGTEADTQYF
TRBJ2-4 | few | - | TRBV10-3 | TGTGCCATCAGTGAGCGGGACTCCCCCTTAGCCAAAAACATTCAGTACTTC | CAISERDSPLAKNIQYF
TRBJ2-1 | many | - | TRBV12-5 | TGTGCTAGTGGTTTGGTACCAGGGGCCAATGAGCAGTTCTTC | CASGLVPGANEQFF
TRBJ1-1 | many | - | TRBV20-1 | TGCAGTGCTAGAGCGGGGGGAGACACTGAAGCTTTCTTT | CSARAGGDTEAFF
TRBJ2-3 | many | - | TRBV20-1 | TGCAGTGCTAGACAAGCTAGCACAGATACGCAGTATTTT | CSARQASTDTQYF
TRBJ2-3 | medium-sized | TRBD2 | TRBV2 | TGTGCCAGCACCGAAAGAGGGAGCGGGGGGGCCCTCCAGTATTTT | CASTERGSGGALQYF
TRBJ1-6 | many | TRBD1 | TRBV5-1 | TGCGCCAGCAGCTTGGAGGGCAGGGGGCGAAATTCACCCCTCCACTTT | CASSLEGRGRNSPLHF
TRBJ2-7 | - | - | TRBV7-6 | TGTGCCAGCAGCTTAGACAGCCCTCCCCTCCACGAGCAGTACTTC | CASSLDSPPLHEQYF
TRBJ2-7 | many | - | TRBV18 | TGTGCCAGCTCACATCCCAGGGACTTATACGAGCAGTACTTC | CASSHPRDLYEQYF
TRBJ2-3 | many | - | TRBV12-3/TRBV12-4 | TGTGCCAGCAGTTCACTTGGGGGAAATACGCCGGGGGATTTGACTACGCAGTATTTT | CASSSLGGNTPGDLTTQYF
TRBJ2-7 | - | - | TRBV20-1 | TGCAGTGCTAGAGCGGGGGCCGGACATTTGGAGCAGTACTTC | CSARAGAGHLEQYF
TRBJ1-3 | few | TRBD1 | TRBV6-1 | TGTGCCATAGGGACAGGGGTTCTCTCTGGAAACACCATATATTTT | CAIGTGVLSGNTIYF
TRBJ2-3 | - | - | TRBV5-1 | TGCGCCAGCAGCTTGCTCGGGTATGGCACAGATACGCAGTATTTT | CASSLLGYGTDTQYF
TRBJ2-1 | - | TRBD1 | TRBV5-1 | TGCGCCAGCAGCTTGGAGGGGACAGGGATAAATAATGAGCAGTTCTTC | CASSLEGTGINNEQFF
TRBJ1-2 | many | - | TRBV7-8 | TGTGCCAGCAGCCAAACCAGGGGTATCACTAACTATGGCTACACCTTC | CASSQTRGITNYGYTF